This entry lists 17 T cell receptor beta chains sequenced from one sample in a study of Graves' ophthalmopathy and Graves' hyperthyroidism. Amplified material comprised TCR beta CDR3 regions derived from RNA transcripts. Second-round multiplex PCR followed a first-round RT-PCR using HTBI primers. From the multiplex PCR reads, TCRdb called clonotypes with MiXCR, one entry per CDR3 protein. The data hold around 1,200,000 distinct CDR3 sequences, with about two fifths observed a single time. The specimen sequenced was peripheral blood or thyroid tissue (not recorded which). These receptors all come from an adult man with Graves' hyperthyroidism.

J is TRBJ2-2 and V is TRBV5-6; no definite D call. CDR1 is SGHDT and CDR2 is YYEEEE in the germline V gene. The V end was cut by 3 bases, the J end by 6 bases, with 18 bases between. There are 16 residues in the CDR3. The DNA for the CDR3 is TGTGCCAGCAGCTCGATCCCCGAAAGACCCCCCGGGGAGCTGTTTTTT. Amino acid sequence: CASSSIPERPPGELFF.

This clonotype has at least ten counts. This chain joins TRBV5-4 and TRBJ2-5, with 9 nucleotides matching TRBD2. V gave up 0 bases and J gave up 4 bases; unmatched junction bases: 7. The germline V gene has CDR1 SGHNT and CDR2 YYREEE (reference sequence). The length of the CDR3 is 16 residues. CDR3 sequence (DNA): TGTGCCAGCAGCTTGGACGGTAGCGGGGGAGGAGAGACCCAGTACTTC. Translation gives CASSLDGSGGGETQYF.

The chain employs TRBV6-6 and TRBJ2-2; D unresolved. The V gene lost 2 bases and the J gene lost 0 bases, with 4 bases spanning the gap. This CDR3 contains 14 residues. Germline V CDR1 and CDR2: MNHNY, SVGAGI (reference sequence). For the CDR3, the DNA is TGTGCCAGCAGTTACGCGGCGAACACCGGGGAGCTGTTTTTT. Its protein is CASSYAANTGELFF.

The V and J genes are TRBV7-9 and TRBJ2-7, with a weak D call TRBD1 (6 bases). The CDR3 is made up of 14 amino acids. Trimming shortened V by 5 bases and J by 5 bases, and 16 bases separated the two germline ends. Germline V gives CDR1 SEHNR, CDR2 FQNEAQ (reference sequence). CDR3 sequence (DNA): TGTGCCAGCAGCAGAGAGACAGGAGCCCACGAGCAGTACTTC. Protein sequence: CASSRETGAHEQYF.

The V call is TRBV29-1, the J call TRBJ1-1; TRBD1 aligns across 8 bases. Losses at the gene ends were 3 bases for V and 5 bases for J; bases not matched to a gene: 14. The CDR3 loop spans 16 amino acids. Germline assignment: CDR1 SQVTM and CDR2 ANQGSEA. CDR3 in amino acids: CSVDSLLGQGGTEAFF. CDR3 bases: TGCAGCGTTGATAGCTTACTAGGACAGGGTGGAACTGAAGCTTTCTTT. The full variable domain, with the rest looked up from reference TRBV29-1 and TRBJ1-1, is SAVISQKPSRDICQRGTSLTIQCQVDSQVTMMFWYRQQPGQSLTLIATANQGSEATYESGFVIDKFPISRPNLTFSTLTVSNMSPEDSSIYLCSVDSLLGQGGTEAFFGQGTRLTVV.

This clonotype has ten or more counts. The genes are TRBV24-1 and TRBJ2-2; the match to TRBD1 covers 10 bases. The CDR3 runs 16 residues. V lost 3 bases, J lost 5 bases, and 5 bases stayed unmatched. In germline, CDR1 is KGHDR, CDR2 SFDVKD. The CDR3 DNA sequence: TGTGCCACCAGTGATCTGGGACAGGGGCGAACCGGGGAGCTGTTTTTT. It yields the protein CATSDLGQGRTGELFF.

This clonotype turned up a few times. A much larger clone sits a single nucleotide away, making a read error possible. V and J are TRBV15 and TRBJ2-7; TRBD2 matches at 11 bases. Germline V gives CDR1 LNHNV, CDR2 YYDKDF (reference sequence). J lost 6 bases, V lost 0 bases, and 13 bases had no gene match. The CDR3 has 18 amino acids. The CDR3 loop is CATSRDGGLAGGKSEQYF. The DNA of the CDR3 is TGTGCCACCAGCAGAGATGGCGGGCTAGCGGGAGGTAAAAGCGAGCAGTACTTC.

This clonotype has ten or more counts. The chain is built from TRBV5-1 and TRBJ1-2; a weak D match, TRBD1 (5 bases). CDR1 is SGHRS, CDR2 YFSETQ, per germline. This CDR3 has 13 residues. Trimming took off 5 bases at V and 8 bases at J, with 16 bases between the two ends. CDR3 protein: CASRPGTESGYTF. In DNA form, the CDR3 reads TGCGCCAGCAGACCCGGGACGGAGTCGGGCTACACCTTC.

The sample holds a few counts of this clonotype. The chain combines TRBV6-6 with TRBJ1-6; the match to TRBD1 covers 8 bases. Trimming cost V 4 bases and J 5 bases; bases outside gene matches: 13. CDR1 and CDR2 from the germline V gene are MNHNY and SVGAGI (reference sequence). The CDR3 sequence is 18 residues long. CDR3 bases: TGTGCCAGCAGTTGGTCTCGGGGAAGGACAGGGAATAATTCACCCCTCCACTTT. It translates to CASSWSRGRTGNNSPLHF.

This clonotype was counted a few times. The CDR3 DNA follows: TGTGCCAGCAGTCCGACAGGGTCGGGCGAGCAGTACTTC. This encodes CASSPTGSGEQYF. V usage is TRBV6-1 and J usage is TRBJ2-7; the match to TRBD1 covers 7 bases. Germline CDR1 reads MNHNS; CDR2 reads SASEGT. With V trimmed by 5 bases and J by 6 bases, 7 bases remained unmatched. The CDR3 consists of 13 residues.

The chain carries TRBV15 and TRBJ2-7; 9 bases align to TRBD1. Judging by the DNA end, TRBJ2-5 fits better; the J call may be wrong. The CDR3 is 17 residues long. Per germline, CDR1 LNHNV and CDR2 YYDKDF (reference sequence). Here the CDR3 DNA reads TGTGCCACCAGCAGAGATGTGGGACAGGGAGAAAGGGAGACCCAGTACTTC. Translation gives CATSRDVGQGERETQYF.

The rearrangement uses TRBV10-2 and TRBJ1-2; the D gene is possibly TRBD1 (6 bases). The CDR3 is made up of 13 amino acids. The germline V gene encodes CDR1 WSHSY and CDR2 SAAADI. The V gene lost 9 bases and the J gene lost 4 bases, with 15 bases spanning the gap. CDR3 region: CARSEGTTYGYTF. The CDR3 DNA sequence: TGCGCCAGGTCGGAGGGGACAACCTATGGCTACACCTTC.

This chain uses TRBV7-9 with TRBJ1-1; D gene uncertain. This CDR3 spans 15 amino acids. Trimming stripped 3 bases from V and 5 bases from J, with 16 bases between. The germline V gene encodes CDR1 SEHNR and CDR2 FQNEAQ (reference sequence). Here the CDR3 DNA reads TGTGCCAGCAGCTTCGGGTCAGCAGGACTAACTGAAGCTTTCTTT. Amino acids: CASSFGSAGLTEAFF. The full variable domain, with the rest looked up from reference TRBV7-9 and TRBJ1-1, is DTGVSQNPRHKITKRGQNVTFRCDPISEHNRLYWYRQTLGQGPEFLTYFQNEAQLEKSRLLSDRFSAERPKGSFSTLEIQRTEQGDSAMYLCASSFGSAGLTEAFFGQGTRLTVV.

In its sample, this clonotype was seen a few times. CDR3 sequence (DNA): TGCGCCAGCAGCCAAGACCTTCCGACAGGGACGGGCTACGAGCAGTACTTC. Translating it yields CASSQDLPTGTGYEQYF. V gene TRBV4-1 combines with J gene TRBJ2-7; 7 positions agree with TRBD1. Germline V gives CDR1 MGHRA, CDR2 YSYEKL. This CDR3 is built from 17 residues. V shed 0 bases and J 3 bases; nucleotides not matched to a gene: 11.

This rearrangement joins TRBV7-6 to TRBJ2-7, with D unresolved. This CDR3 comprises 13 residues. Germline lookup yields CDR1 SGHVS and CDR2 FNYEAQ. Trimming left V 5 bases short and J 5 bases short, with 13 bases between. The CDR3 loop reads CASSNPGIHEQYF. CDR3 nucleotides: TGTGCCAGCAGCAATCCGGGCATCCACGAGCAGTACTTC.

This clonotype has at least ten counts. The chain is built from TRBV20-1 and TRBJ2-7; possibly TRBD1 for D (5 bases). This CDR3 region has 13 residues. Germline V CDR1 and CDR2: DFQATT, SNEGSKA (reference sequence). V was shortened by 4 bases and J by 4 bases, with 14 bases between the two germline ends. CDR3 in amino acids: CSAKPLTVYEQYF. The CDR3 coding sequence is TGCAGTGCTAAACCCTTGACAGTTTACGAGCAGTACTTC.

The rearrangement links TRBV12-3 or TRBV12-4 to TRBJ2-6, with D perhaps TRBD2 (7 bases). The CDR3 length is 15 residues. V was pared by 6 bases and J by 2 bases, with 11 bases between. CDR3 nucleotides: TGTGCCAGCAGGGGAGGGGGTACTGGGGCCAACGTCCTGACTTTC. This codes for CASRGGGTGANVLTF.